The TCR beta chain described here comes from a study of cytomegalovirus exposure and HLA in healthy donors. On this clone itself: What it binds is unknown. The sample carries other DNA sequences with the same CDR3.

The PCR ran on 60 Vbeta and 13 Jbeta primers. Only in-frame clones appear in the TCRdb table, and some are missing; sequencing was by immunoSEQ multiplex PCR. The top ten hold less than 3% of the sample, which has 120,000 or so clones, about three quarters seen once. Whole-study results and caveats: In a later analysis, a missense DCLRE1C variant was linked to TCR beta V- and J-gene trimming. Association with HLA alleles at 0.05 false discovery rate was found for around 17,000 TCR beta sequences in a later analysis.

After removal of 0 bases from V and 3 bases from J, the junction contained 5 bases not matched to a gene. CDR3 length: 16 amino acids. Germline loops: CDR1 KGHSH, CDR2 LQKENI. The clonotype was recovered from a woman aged 60-70 years in good health and CMV-seropositive. Sequences were obtained from PBMCs. The chain is built from TRBV18 and TRBJ2-3, with 8 bases that match TRBD1. This CDR3 is CASSPPLGQGTDTQYF. CDR3 DNA sequence: TGTGCCAGCTCACCACCGTTAGGACAGGGAACAGATACGCAGTATTTT.